A single sample is the source of the 25 T cell receptor beta chains below, sequenced in a study of blood T cell repertoires in COVID-19. The protocol was immunoSEQ multiplex PCR, while the TCRdb copy is restricted to in-frame clones and leaves out a portion. The sample records 310,000 or so clones, 80% to 90% being singletons. What was sequenced was peripheral blood. These receptors were taken from a man aged 50 or older with active or convalescent COVID-19.

The chain joins TRBV18 to TRBJ1-5; TRBD1 aligns across 8 bases. Per germline, CDR1 KGHSH and CDR2 LQKENI. The CDR3 has 15 amino acids. The V segment lost 5 bases and the J segment 6 bases; nucleotides outside the gene matches: 9. CDR3 protein: CASSGATGGGQPQHF. Here the CDR3 DNA reads TGTGCCAGCTCAGGGGCTACAGGGGGAGGTCAGCCCCAGCATTTT. Supplemented by reference TRBV18 and TRBJ1-5, the full variable domain reads NAGVMQNPRHLVRRRGQEARLRCSPMKGHSHVYWYRQLPEEGLKFMVYLQKENIIDESGMPKERFSAEFPKEGPSILRIQQVVRGDSAAYFCASSGATGGGQPQHFGDGTRLSIL.

The genes are TRBV4-1 and TRBJ1-2, with a tentative D call TRBD1 (6 bases). The CDR3 contains 15 residues. Germline-derived CDR1 and CDR2 are MGHRA and YSYEKL. V dropped 0 bases and J dropped 3 bases, with 11 bases sitting between them. The CDR3 loop is CASSQEDRLYYGYTF. In nucleotides, the CDR3 is TGCGCCAGCAGCCAAGAGGACAGATTATACTATGGCTACACCTTC.

The chain uses TRBV18 and TRBJ1-6, with D perhaps matching TRBD1 (5 bases). The CDR3 is 16 amino acids. The ends were cut back, 4 bases at V and 0 bases at J, with 10 bases in the middle. CDR1 and CDR2 (germline): KGHSH, LQKENI. CDR3 region: CASSHTDSSYNSPLHF. CDR3 DNA: TGTGCCAGCTCACACACCGACAGCTCCTATAATTCACCCCTCCACTTT. The whole variable domain, remainder taken from reference TRBV18 and TRBJ1-6, is NAGVMQNPRHLVRRRGQEARLRCSPMKGHSHVYWYRQLPEEGLKFMVYLQKENIIDESGMPKERFSAEFPKEGPSILRIQQVVRGDSAAYFCASSHTDSSYNSPLHFGNGTRLTVT.

This sequence joins TRBV29-1 and TRBJ1-2, with D perhaps TRBD1 (5 bases). Per germline, CDR1 SQVTM and CDR2 ANQGSEA. Trimming took off 6 bases at V and 5 bases at J, with 19 bases between the two ends. The CDR3 contains 14 residues. The CDR3 region has the DNA TGCAGCGTCCAACGGGCAGCCGGGGGGTATGGCTACACCTTC. Translating it yields CSVQRAAGGYGYTF.

Here the CDR3 DNA reads TGTGCCAGCAGCTTAAGACAGGGGCCCTTATCTGAAGCTTTCTTT. Residues: CASSLRQGPLSEAFF. This chain joins TRBV7-9 and TRBJ1-1; 8 bases agree with TRBD1. Trimming removed 2 bases from V and 6 bases from J; junction bases left unmatched: 8. Looked up from germline, CDR1 is SEHNR and CDR2 is FQNEAQ (reference sequence). CDR3 length equals 15 residues.

This clone was recorded once. The chain combines TRBV19 with TRBJ1-2; 7 bases align to TRBD1. V lost 4 bases to trimming and J lost 5 bases; unmatched junction nucleotides: 16. Germline values: CDR1 LNHDA, CDR2 SQIVND (reference sequence). The CDR3 extends over 17 amino acids. CDR3 amino acids: CASSNVRTTGRLYGYTF. The CDR3 DNA reads as TGTGCCAGTAGTAACGTTCGAACGACAGGGAGGCTTTATGGCTACACCTTC.

V and J are TRBV25-1 and TRBJ2-1; D might be TRBD2 (5 bases). The germline gives CDR1 MGHDK, CDR2 SYGVNS. The V end was cut by 5 bases, the J end by 6 bases, with 14 bases between. CDR3 length: 14 residues. CDR3 coding DNA: TGTGCCAGCAGTAGTGCGGCGGGTAGCAATGAGCAGTTCTTC. Its protein product is CASSSAAGSNEQFF. The whole variable domain, filled in from reference TRBV25-1 and TRBJ2-1, reads EADIYQTPRYLVIGTGKKITLECSQTMGHDKMYWYQQDPGMELHLIHYSYGVNSTEKGDLSSESTVSRIRTEHFPLTLESARPSHTSQYLCASSSAAGSNEQFFGPGTRLTVL.

This clone was observed a single time. The chain employs TRBV19 and TRBJ2-3, with D possibly being TRBD1 (6 bases). Trimming shortened V by 3 bases and J by 5 bases, and 24 bases separated the two germline ends. The CDR3 is 18 amino acids. CDR1 and CDR2 (germline): LNHDA, SQIVND (reference sequence). The CDR3: CASSIATEQGTTQDTQYF. The CDR3 nucleotides are TGTGCCAGTAGTATCGCCACCGAACAGGGCACGACACAAGATACGCAGTATTTT. Variable domain in full (rest from reference TRBV19 and TRBJ2-3): DGGITQSPKYLFRKEGQNVTLSCEQNLNHDAMYWYRQDPGQGLRLIYYSQIVNDFQKGDIAEGYSVSREKKESFPLTVTSAQKNPTAFYLCASSIATEQGTTQDTQYFGPGTRLTVL.

This chain's CDR3 is CASADRQGILLSPLHF. The DNA for the CDR3 is TGTGCCAGCGCGGATCGACAGGGAATCCTCCTGTCACCCCTCCACTTT. The V gene is TRBV2, the J gene TRBJ1-6; 7 bases align to TRBD1. The CDR3 loop spans 16 amino acids. The V gene's germline CDR1 is SNHLY and CDR2 FYNNEI. J gave up 10 bases and V 8 bases, and 17 bases lay outside the gene matches.

This clone was seen once. V gene TRBV4-2 combines with J gene TRBJ1-6; D uncertain. V was trimmed by 8 bases and J by 5 bases, leaving 16 bases between them. The CDR3 covers 15 residues. CDR1 and CDR2 (germline): LGHNA, YNFKEQ. The CDR3 DNA is TGTGCCAGCTGTGAAGGCAGGTACAATAATTCACCCCTCCACTTT. This gives the protein CASCEGRYNNSPLHF.

The V gene is TRBV7-3, the J gene TRBJ2-1; 7 bases agree with TRBD2. The CDR3 has 15 amino acids. Trimming removed 5 bases from V and 2 bases from J; junction bases left unmatched: 6. The V gene's germline CDR1 is SGHTA and CDR2 FQGTGA. DNA of the CDR3: TGTGCCAGCAGCGTAAGCGGGACCACCTACAATGAGCAGTTCTTC. The encoded protein is CASSVSGTTYNEQFF. Combining the CDR3 with reference TRBV7-3 and TRBJ2-1 gives the whole variable domain GAGVSQTPSNKVTEKGKYVELRCDPISGHTALYWYRQSLGQGPEFLIYFQGTGAADDSGLPNDRFFAVRPEGSVSTLKIQRTERGDSAVYLCASSVSGTTYNEQFFGPGTRLTVL.

The chain couples TRBV4-3 to TRBJ1-1, with D unresolved. This CDR3 contains 15 residues. The V and J ends lost 4 bases and 5 bases respectively, with 17 bases between them. Germline CDR1 reads LGHNA; CDR2 reads YSLEER. This CDR3 reads CASSPMREDRTEAFF. As DNA, the CDR3 is TGCGCCAGCAGCCCTATGAGAGAGGATAGAACTGAAGCTTTCTTT.

The CDR3 loop reads CASSSRQGAVNQPQHF. As DNA, the CDR3 is TGTGCCAGCAGTTCCCGACAGGGGGCGGTCAATCAGCCCCAGCATTTT. V and J are TRBV28 and TRBJ1-5; TRBD1 agrees at 10 bases. The CDR3 sequence is 16 residues long. CDR1 and CDR2 from the germline V gene are MDHEN and SYDVKM. Trimming at V came to 4 bases and at J to 3 bases, leaving 6 bases not matched to a gene.

This sequence joins TRBV10-3 and TRBJ2-5; tentative D call: TRBD2 (5 bases). V was pared by 8 bases and J by 2 bases, with 9 bases between. This CDR3 spans 12 amino acids. CDR1 and CDR2 from the germline V gene are ENHRY and SYGVKD. Here the CDR3 DNA reads TGTGCCATCGGACGGACTCAAGAGACCCAGTACTTC. This gives the protein CAIGRTQETQYF.

The rearrangement links TRBV19 to TRBJ1-4, with D possibly TRBD1 on 6 matching bases. The germline V and J ends were trimmed by 4 bases and 5 bases, with 11 bases remaining between them. This CDR3 region has 14 residues. Germline CDR1 reads LNHDA; CDR2 reads SQIVND (reference sequence). CDR3 sequence: CASSRGHGNEKLFF. The CDR3 DNA reads as TGTGCCAGTAGTAGGGGACATGGGAATGAAAAACTGTTTTTT.

The CDR3, as DNA: TGTGCCAGCAGTCCAGCGGGAGTCCGGGAGCTGTTTTTT. Protein product: CASSPAGVRELFF. The chain links TRBV6-2 or TRBV6-3 to TRBJ2-2, with 8 bases lining up with TRBD2. Trimming at V came to 5 bases and at J to 9 bases, leaving 5 bases not matched to a gene. Germline V gene data show CDR1 as MNHEY and CDR2 as SVGEGT. CDR3 length: 13 amino acids.

This clone was recorded once. The chain combines TRBV5-6 with TRBJ1-5; no reliable D call. Trimming took off 5 bases at V and 6 bases at J, with 18 bases between the two ends. From germline, CDR1 is SGHDT and CDR2 YYEEEE. The CDR3 runs to 15 residues. CDR3 bases: TGTGCCAGCAGTTTAGCGGGAGGCAGAAGTCAGCCCCAGCATTTT. The encoded protein is CASSLAGGRSQPQHF.

CDR3 in DNA: TGTGCCAGCAGCTCCCGGGCAGGGGAGGGTGGCTACACCTTC. As protein: CASSSRAGEGGYTF. This sequence joins TRBV3-1 (or the pseudogene TRBV3-2) and TRBJ1-2; a possible D gene is TRBD1 (6 bases). V dropped 5 bases and J dropped 7 bases, with 17 bases sitting between them. Germline CDR1 LGHDT, CDR2 YNNKEL (reference sequence). CDR3 length equals 14 residues.

V usage is TRBV27 and J usage is TRBJ1-2; D unresolved. CDR3 length equals 15 residues. Germline V gene lookup returns CDR1 MNHEY and CDR2 SMNVEV (reference sequence). The V end lost 2 bases, the J end lost 4 bases, and 14 bases lay between the germline ends. CDR3 sequence: CASSLAGVGIYGYTF. Written as DNA, the CDR3 is TGTGCCAGCAGTTTAGCCGGGGTTGGAATCTATGGCTACACCTTC.

The chain recombines TRBV7-8 with TRBJ2-5; 9 bases line up with TRBD1. The J segment lost 5 bases and the V segment lost 4 bases, leaving 14 bases of the junction unmatched. This CDR3 comprises 17 residues. In germline, CDR1 is SGHVS, CDR2 FQNEAQ. The CDR3 here is CASSSYLSDRGNETQYF. The CDR3 DNA reads as TGTGCCAGCAGCTCTTATTTATCCGACAGGGGGAACGAGACCCAGTACTTC. Supplemented by reference TRBV7-8 and TRBJ2-5, the full variable domain reads GAGVSQSPRYKVAKRGQDVALRCDPISGHVSLFWYQQALGQGPEFLTYFQNEAQLDKSGLPSDRFFAERPEGSVSTLKIQRTQQEDSAVYLCASSSYLSDRGNETQYFGPGTRLLVL.

This sequence joins TRBV19 and TRBJ2-5, with a possible D match to TRBD2 (6 bases). CDR1 and CDR2 from the germline V gene are LNHDA and SQIVND (reference sequence). The length of the CDR3 is 13 residues. Trimming shortened V by 8 bases and J by 1 base, and 11 bases separated the two germline ends. This CDR3 is CASSRDSQETQYF. CDR3 sequence (DNA): TGTGCCAGTTCCAGGGACTCCCAAGAGACCCAGTACTTC.

The rearrangement uses TRBV27 and TRBJ2-7; TRBD2 is a possible D gene (6 bases). Germline V CDR1 and CDR2: MNHEY, SMNVEV (reference sequence). The CDR3 contains 16 residues. Trimming took 7 bases from V and 2 from J, leaving 21 bases between them. CDR3 in DNA: TGTGCCAGCAAACACGGGGGATCGGGCCAGGCCTACGAGCAGTACTTC. Translating it yields CASKHGGSGQAYEQYF.

CDR3 region: CAWSRDRGFNRGYTF. The CDR3 DNA is TGTGCCTGGTCCCGTGACAGGGGGTTTAACCGGGGCTACACCTTC. This rearrangement joins TRBV30 to TRBJ1-2, with 9 bases lining up with TRBD1. Germline CDR1 is GTSNPN and CDR2 is SVGIG (reference sequence). The length of the CDR3 is 15 residues. The trim removed 5 bases at V and 8 bases at J, leaving 15 bases unmatched.

This chain connects TRBV28 to TRBJ1-3, with 7 bases aligning to TRBD1. J lost 2 bases, V lost 6 bases, and 4 bases had no gene match. This CDR3 has 14 residues. Germline V gene lookup returns CDR1 MDHEN and CDR2 SYDVKM. The CDR3 DNA follows: TGTGCCAGCAGCCCTACAGGGGCTGGAAACACCATATATTTT. It translates to CASSPTGAGNTIYF.

The chain is built from TRBV19 and TRBJ2-7; TRBD1 might be the D (5 bases). The V gene's germline CDR1 is LNHDA and CDR2 SQIVND (reference sequence). The CDR3 covers 14 residues. Trimming stripped 3 bases from V and 4 bases from J, with 13 bases between. The CDR3 region has the DNA TGTGCCAGTAGTATGGGGTCGACAGCATACGAGCAGTACTTC. Protein: CASSMGSTAYEQYF.